This T cell receptor beta chain was recorded in a study of post-analysis software for immune sequencing data. Study details: Relapsing-remitting, secondary progressive and progressive-relapsing courses of multiple sclerosis were included.

Findings and caveats of the study: Controls showed lower frequencies than patients for 5 or 6 TRBV segments, and TRBV5-6, TRBV5-1 and TRBV20-1 were among these. F measure grouped same-batch samples tightly together.

Worth noting for this clonotype: Its antigen is unidentified.

Trimming removed 6 bases at V and 0 bases at J, with 15 bases between. The CDR3 has 17 amino acids. TCR beta libraries were prepared from cDNA with unique molecular identifiers. Roughly 500,000 cDNA molecules were obtained per 1 to 10 million input T cells. MiXCR, run by TCRdb on the PCR reads, gives a single entry per CDR3 protein. The sample has roughly 540,000 distinct CDR3 sequences; 30% to 40% are singletons. The chain is built from TRBV12-3 or TRBV12-4 and TRBJ2-6; tentatively, D is TRBD2 (6 bases). Sequencing used blood. The clonotype originates from a girl aged 2-17 years with multiple sclerosis. The CDR3 loop reads CASRNPGLHSGANVLTF. The CDR3 DNA is TGTGCCAGCAGAAACCCGGGACTTCACTCTGGGGCCAACGTCCTGACTTTC.